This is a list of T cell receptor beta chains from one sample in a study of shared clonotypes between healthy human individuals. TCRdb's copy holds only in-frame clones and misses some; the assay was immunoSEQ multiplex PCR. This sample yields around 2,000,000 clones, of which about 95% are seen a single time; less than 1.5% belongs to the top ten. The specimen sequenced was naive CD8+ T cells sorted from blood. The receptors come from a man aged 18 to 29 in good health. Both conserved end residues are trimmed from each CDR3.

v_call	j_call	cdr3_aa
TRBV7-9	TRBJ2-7	ASSLWSGGRSYEQY
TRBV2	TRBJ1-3	ALHRSSGNTIY
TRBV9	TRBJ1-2	ASSRSGDRARGYT
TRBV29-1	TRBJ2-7	SVEKGQSNEQY
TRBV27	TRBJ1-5	ASSFVQGHHENNQPQH
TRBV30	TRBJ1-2	AWVGQGNGYT
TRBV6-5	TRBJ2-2	ASSYLPSNTGELF
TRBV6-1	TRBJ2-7	ASSARQSYEQY
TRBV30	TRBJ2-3	AWSVRASGYSTDTQY
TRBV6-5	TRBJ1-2	ASSYSGDPNIYGYT
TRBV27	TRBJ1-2	ASSPNGGGAEGYT
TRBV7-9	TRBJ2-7	ASSRTGGDEQY
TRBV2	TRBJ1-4	ASSSGTGTSTNEKLF
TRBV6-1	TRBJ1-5	ASRGRQGGHQPQH
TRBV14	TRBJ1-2	ASSQEIANYGYT
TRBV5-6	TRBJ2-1	ASSFADNEQF
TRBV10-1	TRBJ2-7	ASSDGTSYEQY
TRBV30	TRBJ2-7	AWSVMDNYEQY
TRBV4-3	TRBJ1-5	ASSHGDRGTGGNQPQH
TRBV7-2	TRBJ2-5	ASSETGQGGEETQY
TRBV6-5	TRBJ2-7	ASSYSEYEQY
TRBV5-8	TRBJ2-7	ASSLEAAYEQY
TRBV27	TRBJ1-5	ASSLYGVNQPQH
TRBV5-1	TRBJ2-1	ASSLAGGTYNEQF
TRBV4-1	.	ASSQEEPAGLAGAYEQY
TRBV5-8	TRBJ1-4	ASSYEEPSIFATNEKLF
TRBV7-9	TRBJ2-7	ASSLNLGTVGMRYEQY
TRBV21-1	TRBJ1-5	ASELGGGPQH